These 20 T cell receptor beta chains were sequenced from one sample in a study of T-cell memory formation after mild COVID-19. Using its own MiXCR run on the 5' RACE reads, TCRdb lists one record per CDR3 protein. The sample has almost 550,000 distinct CDR3 sequences; just over 20% are singletons. Sample: PBMCs or a T cell subset sorted from them (not recorded which). The receptors derive from an adult woman who had mild COVID-19 (a few samples of this study predate the infection). Cell type and time point are not known.

The rearrangement links TRBV15 to TRBJ2-7; D possibly uses TRBD1 or TRBD2 (5 bases each). V lost 0 bases, J lost 6 bases, and 18 bases lay in between. The V gene's germline CDR1 is LNHNV and CDR2 YYDKDF (reference sequence). CDR3 length: 16 amino acids. The CDR3 protein is CATSREWAGTMAEQYF. For the CDR3, the DNA is TGTGCCACCAGCAGAGAATGGGCTGGGACGATGGCCGAGCAGTACTTC. Variable domain in full (rest from reference TRBV15 and TRBJ2-7): DAMVIQNPRYQVTQFGKPVTLSCSQTLNHNVMYWYQQKSSQAPKLLFHYYDKDFNNEADTPDNFQSRRPNTSFCFLDIRSPGLGDTAMYLCATSREWAGTMAEQYFGPGTRLTVT.

V is TRBV19 and J is TRBJ2-7, with D unresolved. The V gene lost 3 bases and the J gene lost 7 bases, with 19 bases spanning the gap. CDR1 is LNHDA and CDR2 is SQIVND in the germline V gene (reference sequence). This CDR3 is built from 15 residues. The CDR3 DNA follows: TGTGCCAGTAGTATTCTGCAGTTCCCCCATGGGGAGCAGTACTTC. Its translation: CASSILQFPHGEQYF.

This rearrangement joins TRBV29-1 to TRBJ2-1, with 13 bases fitting TRBD2. V was clipped by 6 bases and J by 10 bases; unmatched bases: 12. Germline CDR1 and CDR2: SQVTM and ANQGSEA. CDR3 length: 15 residues. For the CDR3, the DNA is TGCAGCGTGTCTTCAGGGACTAGCGGGGTGCGAGAGCAGTTCTTC. Translated: CSVSSGTSGVREQFF.

The chain couples TRBV24-1 to TRBJ2-2; 7 bases match TRBD1. This CDR3 comprises 17 residues. Germline loops: CDR1 KGHDR, CDR2 SFDVKD. V was pared by 4 bases and J by 0 bases, with 7 bases of the junction left unmatched. The DNA of the CDR3 is TGTGCCACCAGTGACCTGGACAGGCTAACGAACACCGGGGAGCTGTTTTTT. Translating gives CATSDLDRLTNTGELFF.

This clonotype was seen only a few times. The junction and the germline gene differ at one end; a read error may be behind it. V and J are TRBV7-7 and TRBJ2-3; the D is unclear. Germline lookup yields CDR1 SSHAT and CDR2 FNYEAQ (reference sequence). The CDR3 length is 14 residues. The CDR3 loop is CASSLGVGADTQYF. DNA for the CDR3: TGTGCTAGCAGCTTAGGTGTGGGTGCAGATACGCAGTATTTT.

In its sample, this clonotype was seen a few times. The chain recombines TRBV12-3 or TRBV12-4 with TRBJ2-7, with no clear D. There are 11 residues in the CDR3. Trimming removed 3 bases at V and 6 bases at J, with 6 bases between. CDR3 amino acids: CASSFGPEQYF. The CDR3 nucleotides are TGTGCCAGCAGTTTCGGTCCCGAGCAGTACTTC.

The CDR3 region has the DNA TGTGCCAGCACCCATCGAGTCCCCAGCACAGATACGCAGTATTTT. It translates to CASTHRVPSTDTQYF. The chain is built from TRBV12-3 or TRBV12-4 and TRBJ2-3; the D is unclear. V was clipped by 7 bases and J by 0 bases, with 14 bases between them. This CDR3 contains 15 residues.

The chain uses TRBV24-1 and TRBJ2-2; 8 bases are a match to TRBD2. The V and J ends lost 5 bases and 4 bases, in that order; junction bases with no gene match: 8. CDR1 and CDR2 (germline): KGHDR, SFDVKD. The CDR3 covers 16 residues. The CDR3 DNA sequence: TGTGCCACCAGTGGTCCCGGGGGGGCCCGCACCGGGGAGCTGTTTTTT. This gives the protein CATSGPGGARTGELFF.

This clonotype came up a few times. Written as DNA, the CDR3 is TGTGCCAGCAGCGGACTAGCGGGAGGGCCGGACAATGAGCAGTTCTTC. This gives the protein CASSGLAGGPDNEQFF. The chain links TRBV6-2 or TRBV6-3 to TRBJ2-1; 15 bases agree with TRBD2. In germline, CDR1 is MNHEY, CDR2 SVGEGT. Trimming removed 6 bases from V and 5 bases from J; junction bases left unmatched: 5. The CDR3 covers 16 residues.

The sample holds one count of this clonotype. The V call is TRBV9, the J call TRBJ2-2; 8 bases match TRBD2. V gave up 1 base and J gave up 6 bases; unmatched junction bases: 11. The CDR3 loop spans 17 amino acids. CDR1 SGDLS and CDR2 YYNGEE come from the germline V gene. The CDR3 protein is CASSVLGTSPLAGELFF. In DNA, the CDR3 is TGTGCCAGCAGCGTACTCGGGACTAGTCCTTTGGCCGGGGAGCTGTTTTTT.

V usage is TRBV5-6 and J usage is TRBJ1-6; TRBD1 might be the D (6 bases). V dropped 7 bases and J dropped 8 bases, with 19 bases sitting between them. Germline V gene lookup returns CDR1 SGHDT and CDR2 YYEEEE. The CDR3 length is 15 residues. The CDR3 protein is CASLRSGRGDSPLHF. The CDR3 bases are TGTGCCAGCCTCCGATCGGGCAGGGGTGATTCACCCCTCCACTTT.

This clonotype was detected once. This chain joins TRBV12-3 or TRBV12-4 and TRBJ2-3; D call uncertain. The CDR3 has 14 residues. Trimming shortened V by 3 bases and J by 4 bases, and 11 bases separated the two germline ends. CDR3 DNA sequence: TGTGCCAGCAGTTTTGGTAGTCGCGCAGATACGCAGTATTTT. This encodes CASSFGSRADTQYF.

In this sample, this clonotype turned up once. The rearrangement uses TRBV19 and TRBJ2-7; 7 positions agree with TRBD2. The V segment lost 3 bases and the J segment 0 bases; nucleotides outside the gene matches: 5. Germline assignment: CDR1 LNHDA and CDR2 SQIVND (reference sequence). CDR3 length equals 15 residues. The CDR3 sequence: CASSMSSGDSYEQYF. CDR3 nucleotide sequence: TGTGCCAGTAGTATGTCTAGCGGCGACTCCTACGAGCAGTACTTC.

This clonotype has just a few counts. The chain couples TRBV12-3 or TRBV12-4 to TRBJ2-2, with 10 positions matching TRBD2. The CDR3 has 16 amino acids. Germline trimming cut 5 bases from V and 3 bases from J; bases unmatched to any gene: 6. CDR3 sequence reads: CASSPAGGPDTGELFF. CDR3 nucleotide sequence: TGTGCCAGCAGTCCAGCGGGAGGGCCCGACACCGGGGAGCTGTTTTTT.

The J gene is TRBJ1-1, the V gene TRBV27; D might be TRBD1 (6 bases). Germline CDR1 MNHEY, CDR2 SMNVEV (reference sequence). The V and J ends lost 2 bases and 4 bases respectively, with 14 bases between them. There are 15 residues in the CDR3. The CDR3 reads CASSLTGYGATEAFF. The CDR3 DNA reads as TGTGCCAGCAGTTTAACAGGGTATGGGGCCACTGAAGCTTTCTTT.

This clonotype showed up just a few times. V and J are TRBV10-3 and TRBJ2-1; 8 nucleotides line up with TRBD1. Germline CDR1 and CDR2: ENHRY and SYGVKD. The CDR3 spans 15 residues. J was trimmed by 6 bases and V by 2 bases; bases with no gene match: 6. This chain's CDR3 is CAISERGDRRNEQFF. CDR3 nucleotides: TGTGCCATCAGTGAGAGGGGGGACAGGCGCAATGAGCAGTTCTTC.

There are a few counts of this clonotype. The chain combines TRBV27 with TRBJ1-1, with D tentatively TRBD1 (6 bases). The CDR3 length is 13 residues. Germline CDR1 MNHEY, CDR2 SMNVEV (reference sequence). Trimming took off 6 bases at V and 5 bases at J, with 13 bases between the two ends. The CDR3 is CASSSGRGTEAFF. For the CDR3, the DNA is TGTGCCAGCAGCTCCGGCAGGGGAACTGAAGCTTTCTTT.

This clonotype turned up a few times. The rearrangement uses TRBV27 and TRBJ2-7; TRBD1 matches at 7 bases. CDR1 and CDR2 from the germline V gene are MNHEY and SMNVEV (reference sequence). CDR3 length equals 14 residues. The ends lost 6 bases at V and 2 bases at J; junction bases unmatched: 7. The CDR3: CASSPGQNTYEQYF. CDR3 coding DNA: TGTGCCAGCAGCCCGGGACAGAACACCTACGAGCAGTACTTC.

This clonotype was seen more than once but under ten times. The gene calls are TRBV20-1 and TRBJ2-3, with D uncertain. The germline V gene encodes CDR1 DFQATT and CDR2 SNEGSKA (reference sequence). V lost 6 bases and J 2 bases, leaving 9 bases between the germline ends. The CDR3 extends over 12 amino acids. This CDR3 reads CSAKLITDTQYF. The CDR3 DNA follows: TGCAGTGCAAAACTGATCACAGATACGCAGTATTTT.

This clonotype was detected a few times. The chain has TRBV5-1 and TRBJ2-3; weak D call: TRBD2 (5 bases). CDR3 length: 15 residues. Germline values: CDR1 SGHRS, CDR2 YFSETQ. The germline V and J ends were trimmed by 0 bases and 1 base, with 9 bases remaining between them. This CDR3 is CASSLANGGTDTQYF. For the CDR3, the DNA is TGCGCCAGCAGCTTGGCCAACGGGGGCACAGATACGCAGTATTTT.